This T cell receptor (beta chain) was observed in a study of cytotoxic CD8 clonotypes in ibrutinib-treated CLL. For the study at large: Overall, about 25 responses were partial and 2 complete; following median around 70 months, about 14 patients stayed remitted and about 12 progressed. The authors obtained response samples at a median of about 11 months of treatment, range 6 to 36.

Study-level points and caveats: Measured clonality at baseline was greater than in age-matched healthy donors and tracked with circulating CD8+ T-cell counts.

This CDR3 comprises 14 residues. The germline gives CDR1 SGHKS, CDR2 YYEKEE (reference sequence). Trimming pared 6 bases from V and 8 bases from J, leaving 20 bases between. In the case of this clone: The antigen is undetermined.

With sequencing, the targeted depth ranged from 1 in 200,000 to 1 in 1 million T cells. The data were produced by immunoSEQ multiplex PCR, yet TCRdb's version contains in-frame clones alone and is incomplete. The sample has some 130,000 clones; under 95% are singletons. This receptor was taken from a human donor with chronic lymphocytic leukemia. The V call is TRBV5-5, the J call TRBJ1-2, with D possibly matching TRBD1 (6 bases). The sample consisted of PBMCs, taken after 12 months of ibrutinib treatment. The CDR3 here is CASTSQGLGRGYTF. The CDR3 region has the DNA TGTGCCAGCACCTCCCAGGGGCTCGGAAGGGGCTACACCTTC.